Presented here are 19 T cell receptor beta chains from one specimen sequenced in a study of T cells in Graves' hyperthyroidism and ophthalmopathy. Amplified TCR beta CDR3 regions derived from RNA transcripts. Using the HTBI primer set, a first-round RT-PCR was run on the TCR CDR3. TCRdb processed the multiplex PCR reads anew with MiXCR; each CDR3 protein has one entry. Among about 560,000 distinct CDR3 sequences listed, 16% were seen once. Sequenced input: blood. The source is a woman aged 18-29 years with Graves' hyperthyroidism.

This clonotype was picked up a small number of times. This rearrangement joins TRBV4-1 to TRBJ2-5; 8 nucleotides line up with TRBD1. This CDR3 contains 18 residues. CDR1 and CDR2 (germline): MGHRA, YSYEKL. The junction had 16 bases not matched to a gene; V was cut back by 1 base and J by 6 bases. CDR3 nucleotide sequence: TGCGCCAGCAGCCAAGGGGATGGGAGGACAGGGAAGTTGAAGACCCAGTACTTC. Encoded protein: CASSQGDGRTGKLKTQYF.

In its sample, this clonotype was seen a few times. V and J are TRBV5-1 and TRBJ1-1; unclear D gene. The V end lost 2 bases, the J end lost 4 bases, and 9 bases lay between the germline ends. From germline, CDR1 is SGHRS and CDR2 YFSETQ. There are 13 residues in the CDR3. CDR3 coding DNA: TGCGCCAGCAGCTTCGAGGCTGGCACTGAAGCTTTCTTT. Encoded protein: CASSFEAGTEAFF. Full variable domain (remainder filled in from reference TRBV5-1 and TRBJ1-1): KAGVTQTPRYLIKTRGQQVTLSCSPISGHRSVSWYQQTPGQGLQFLFEYFSETQRNKGNFPGRFSGRQFSNSRSEMNVSTLELGDSALYLCASSFEAGTEAFFGQGTRLTVV.

The V gene is TRBV7-2, the J gene TRBJ2-3; possible D gene TRBD1, 6 bases. This CDR3 has 14 amino acids. Germline V gene data show CDR1 as SGHTA and CDR2 as FQGNSA. The V end was cut by 3 bases, the J end by 4 bases, with 11 bases between. CDR3 in DNA: TGTGCCAGCAGCTTGTTTGACAGGCCAGATACGCAGTATTTT. It encodes CASSLFDRPDTQYF.

This clonotype was detected only a few times. The chain uses TRBV5-6 and TRBJ1-5, with a tentative D call TRBD1 (6 bases). CDR1 is SGHDT and CDR2 is YYEEEE in the germline V gene. This CDR3 contains 15 residues. Trimming left V 4 bases short and J 3 bases short, with 14 bases between. CDR3 region: CASSPRGGLNQPQHF. The CDR3, as DNA: TGTGCCAGCAGCCCCCGAGGGGGGCTCAATCAGCCCCAGCATTTT.

This clonotype has only a few counts. The rearrangement links TRBV13 to TRBJ2-5; TRBD2 matches at 7 bases. V gave up 1 base and J gave up 5 bases; unmatched junction bases: 4. The length of the CDR3 is 14 residues. Germline V gene data show CDR1 as PRHDT and CDR2 as FYEKMQ (reference sequence). The CDR3 here is CASSLVWEGETQYF. The CDR3 bases are TGTGCCAGCAGCTTAGTATGGGAGGGGGAGACCCAGTACTTC.

The CDR3 reads CASSARASTGELFF. CDR3 in DNA: TGTGCCAGCTCGGCCCGGGCCTCCACCGGGGAGCTGTTTTTT. The chain links TRBV18 to TRBJ2-2; no definite D call. V dropped 6 bases and J dropped 4 bases, with 12 bases sitting between them. The V gene's germline CDR1 is KGHSH and CDR2 LQKENI. The CDR3 length is 14 residues. The whole variable domain, remainder taken from reference TRBV18 and TRBJ2-2, is NAGVMQNPRHLVRRRGQEARLRCSPMKGHSHVYWYRQLPEEGLKFMVYLQKENIIDESGMPKERFSAEFPKEGPSILRIQQVVRGDSAAYFCASSARASTGELFFGEGSRLTVL.

This clonotype was recorded a few times. The V call is TRBV7-9, the J call TRBJ2-7; D may be TRBD1 or TRBD2 (5 bases each). CDR3 length: 14 residues. V was trimmed by 4 bases and J by 0 bases, leaving 10 bases between them. CDR1 SEHNR and CDR2 FQNEAQ come from the germline V gene (reference sequence). The CDR3 sequence: CASSYSGTSYEQYF. The CDR3, as DNA: TGTGCCAGCAGCTACTCAGGGACCTCCTACGAGCAGTACTTC.

The chain recombines TRBV4-3 with TRBJ2-7; 8 nucleotides align to TRBD2. Germline assignment: CDR1 LGHNA and CDR2 YSLEER. Germline trimming cut 0 bases from V and 1 base from J; bases unmatched to any gene: 8. The CDR3 covers 17 residues. The CDR3 loop reads CASSQDTLLAGSYEQYF. CDR3 in DNA: TGCGCCAGCAGCCAAGATACGTTGTTAGCGGGATCCTACGAGCAGTACTTC.

This clonotype was detected ten times or more. This chain links TRBV3-1 with TRBJ2-2; 7 bases line up with TRBD2. After removal of 6 bases from V and 2 bases from J, the junction contained 0 bases not matched to a gene. Germline CDR1 reads LGHDT; CDR2 reads YNNKEL (reference sequence). CDR3 length equals 13 residues. The CDR3 region is CASRAGNTGELFF. The DNA of the CDR3 is TGTGCCAGCAGAGCGGGAAACACCGGGGAGCTGTTTTTT.

This clonotype showed up many times. This chain links TRBV15 with TRBJ1-6; the D is unclear. There are 13 residues in the CDR3. Germline V lookup: CDR1 LNHNV, CDR2 YYDKDF (reference sequence). V lost 0 bases and J 8 bases, leaving 5 bases between the germline ends. CDR3 in amino acids: CATSRDPDSPLHF. DNA of the CDR3: TGTGCCACCAGCAGAGATCCGGATTCACCCCTCCACTTT. The full variable domain, its missing parts supplied by reference TRBV15 and TRBJ1-6, is DAMVIQNPRYQVTQFGKPVTLSCSQTLNHNVMYWYQQKSSQAPKLLFHYYDKDFNNEADTPDNFQSRRPNTSFCFLDIRSPGLGDTAMYLCATSRDPDSPLHFGNGTRLTVT.

The rearrangement links TRBV19 to TRBJ1-2; D unresolved. V was clipped by 4 bases and J by 10 bases, with 13 bases between them. The CDR3 has 12 amino acids. CDR1 LNHDA and CDR2 SQIVND come from the germline V gene (reference sequence). CDR3 in amino acids: CASSTYSNDYTF. CDR3 DNA: TGTGCCAGTAGTACATACTCAAATGACTACACCTTC.

The table lists this clonotype with many counts. This chain uses TRBV12-3 or TRBV12-4 with TRBJ2-7, with 12 bases aligning to TRBD2. V lost 3 bases and J lost 6; bases outside the gene matches: 6. CDR3 length equals 15 residues. In DNA form, the CDR3 reads TGTGCCAGCAGTTTCCGTCGACTAGCGGGGGCCGAGCAGTACTTC. This encodes CASSFRRLAGAEQYF.

This chain joins TRBV9 and TRBJ1-2; 8 bases align to TRBD1. CDR1 is SGDLS and CDR2 is YYNGEE in the germline V gene. Germline trimming cut 3 bases from V and 5 bases from J; bases unmatched to any gene: 15. The CDR3 is 17 amino acids. This chain's CDR3 is CASSGPGQDVTDYGYTF. CDR3 coding DNA: TGTGCCAGCAGCGGCCCGGGACAGGACGTAACGGATTATGGCTACACCTTC.

This rearrangement joins TRBV2 to TRBJ2-7; 10 bases agree with TRBD2. CDR1 and CDR2 (germline): SNHLY, FYNNEI. V shed 3 bases, J shed 3 bases, and the junction held 5 bases outside the gene matches. This CDR3 region has 15 residues. CDR3: CASSDLLAGLYEQYF. The CDR3 DNA follows: TGTGCCAGCAGTGATTTACTAGCGGGACTCTACGAGCAGTACTTC.

This clonotype was counted many times. The chain has TRBV12-5 and TRBJ2-7; D gene uncertain. V dropped 1 base and J dropped 6 bases, with 7 bases sitting between them. The CDR3 contains 12 residues. The germline V gene encodes CDR1 LGHNT and CDR2 FRNRAP. CDR3 bases: TGTGCTAGTGGTTTGGGTAGAGGCGAGCAGTACTTC. Protein: CASGLGRGEQYF.

J is TRBJ1-6 and V is TRBV9; D is perhaps TRBD1 (6 bases). This CDR3 is built from 14 residues. V was pared by 0 bases and J by 8 bases, with 9 bases between. Germline V CDR1 and CDR2: SGDLS, YYNGEE. Written as DNA, the CDR3 is TGTGCCAGCAGCGTAGTGGACAGAGATTCACCCCTCCACTTT. This translates into CASSVVDRDSPLHF. The variable domain in full, completed from reference TRBV9 and TRBJ1-6, reads DSGVTQTPKHLITATGQRVTLRCSPRSGDLSVYWYQQSLDQGLQFLIQYYNGEERAKGNILERFSAQQFPDLHSELNLSSLELGDSALYFCASSVVDRDSPLHFGNGTRLTVT.

V and J are TRBV13 and TRBJ2-1; 12 bases map to TRBD2. CDR1 and CDR2 from the germline V gene are PRHDT and FYEKMQ (reference sequence). V shed 2 bases, J shed 8 bases, and the junction held 10 bases outside the gene matches. This CDR3 is 17 amino acids long. CDR3 sequence: CASSLLAGGPRSHEQFF. The CDR3 DNA is TGTGCCAGCAGCTTACTAGCGGGAGGGCCAAGATCACATGAGCAGTTCTTC.

The V gene is TRBV7-2, the J gene TRBJ2-4, with a weak D call TRBD2 (7 bases). CDR3 length: 14 amino acids. V lost 5 bases, J lost 8 bases, and 16 bases lay in between. CDR1 is SGHTA, CDR2 FQGNSA, per germline. The CDR3: CASSQGGGPDIQYF. The DNA for the CDR3 is TGTGCCAGCAGCCAAGGGGGGGGCCCGGACATTCAGTACTTC.

The V gene is TRBV11-2, the J gene TRBJ1-2; perhaps TRBD1 as D (6 bases). This CDR3 spans 12 amino acids. V lost 7 bases, J lost 14 bases, and 20 bases lay in between. Germline loops: CDR1 SGHAT, CDR2 FQNNGV. The CDR3 DNA is TGTGCCAGCACCCCTACCTGGGGGGCGCTTACCTTC. Translating it yields CASTPTWGALTF.